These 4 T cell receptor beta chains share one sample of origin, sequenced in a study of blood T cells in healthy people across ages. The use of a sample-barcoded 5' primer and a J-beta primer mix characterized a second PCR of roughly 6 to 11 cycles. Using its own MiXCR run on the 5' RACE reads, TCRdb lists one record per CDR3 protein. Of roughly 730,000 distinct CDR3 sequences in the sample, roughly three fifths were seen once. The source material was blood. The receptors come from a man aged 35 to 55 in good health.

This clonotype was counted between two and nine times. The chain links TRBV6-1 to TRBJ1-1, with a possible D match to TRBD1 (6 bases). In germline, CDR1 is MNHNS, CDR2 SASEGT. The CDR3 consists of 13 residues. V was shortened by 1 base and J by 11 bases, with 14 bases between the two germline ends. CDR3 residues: CASSEGSGGPAFF. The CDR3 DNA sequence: TGTGCCAGCAGTGAAGGGTCGGGGGGGCCCGCTTTCTTT.

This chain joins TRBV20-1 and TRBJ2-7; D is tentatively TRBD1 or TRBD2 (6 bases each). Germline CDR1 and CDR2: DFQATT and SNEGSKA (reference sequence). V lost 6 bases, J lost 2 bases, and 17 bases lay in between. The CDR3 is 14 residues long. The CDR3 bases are TGCAGTGCCGGTGCGCAGGGGACTCCCTACGAGCAGTACTTC. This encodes CSAGAQGTPYEQYF.

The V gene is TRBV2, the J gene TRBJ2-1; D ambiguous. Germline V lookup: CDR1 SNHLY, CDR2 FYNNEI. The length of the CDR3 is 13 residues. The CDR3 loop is CAGTPGNYNEQFF. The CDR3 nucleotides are TGTGCAGGCACGCCAGGAAATTACAATGAGCAGTTCTTC.

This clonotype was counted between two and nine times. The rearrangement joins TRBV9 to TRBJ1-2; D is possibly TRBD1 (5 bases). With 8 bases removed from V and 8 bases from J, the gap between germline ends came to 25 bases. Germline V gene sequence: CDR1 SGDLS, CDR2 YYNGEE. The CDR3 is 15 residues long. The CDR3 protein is CASTTGAGLLYGYTF. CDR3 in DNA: TGTGCCAGTACAACCGGAGCAGGGCTCCTCTACGGCTACACCTTC.